Shown below are 21 T cell receptor beta chains from a single sample sequenced in a study of tumor-infiltrating lymphocytes in primary liver carcinoma (dated by TCRdb to the late 2010s). Sequencing was carried out with an Illumina HiSeq 2500. A constant-region primer and ProtoScript II reverse transcriptase were used to reverse-transcribe TCRbeta-specific cDNA from roughly 480 ng total RNA. Three nested multiplex PCR rounds, following a slightly modified ARM-PCR procedure, were used to build the TCRbeta libraries. Multiplex TRBV1-TRBV30 forward primers and a Cbeta reverse primer were used in the first two PCR rounds, each of which was run for approximately 11 cycles. TCRdb handled the public reads itself, with Q25 trimming in fastp and clone calling in MiXCR, and kept productive beta chains. Rows with one shared CDR3 protein collapse into an entry with the most common genes and DNA. The sample data list more than 60,000 distinct CDR3 sequences, and roughly three quarters of these were observed just once. The leading ten clones occupy about a quarter of the sample.

Without any cell sorting, total RNA and DNA were extracted together from approximately 20-30 mg of bulk tissue using the AllPrep DNA/RNA mini kit. Sequencing used liver tumor tissue from sampling region 4. In the paper's terms, the cell subset or site label means: tumor region T4, right-lateral pole. These receptors originate from a man aged 40-55 years with primary liver carcinoma and hepatitis B virus infection.

Worth noting for this clonotype: A junction end diverges from the germline sequence, so it may reflect a read error. This CDR3 is CASSDYAAGRGYERLF. CDR3 in DNA: TGCGCCAGCAGTGATTATGCGGCGGGCAGGGGCTATGAGCGGCTCTTC. The chain carries TRBV10-2 and TRBJ2-1, with D tentatively TRBD1 (6 bases). The CDR3 has 16 residues. Germline CDR1 WSHSY, CDR2 SAAADI.

This clonotype was observed at least ten times. V usage is TRBV6-1 and J usage is TRBJ2-7; 12 bases are a match to TRBD2. CDR1 MNHNS and CDR2 SASEGT come from the germline V gene. V dropped 7 bases and J dropped 4; count of bases not matched to a gene: 8. The CDR3 sequence is 15 residues long. Here the CDR3 DNA reads TGTGCCAGCAAAGGACTAGCGGGGTCCTCGTACGAGCAGTACTTC. It codes for CASKGLAGSSYEQYF.

Of note for this clonotype: Since no conserved phenylalanine or tryptophan closes the CDR3, a read error is the likely cause. V is TRBV11-2 and J is TRBJ2-7; D gene uncertain. Germline CDR1 is SGHAT and CDR2 is FQNNGV. The CDR3 contains 14 residues. The CDR3 coding sequence is TGTGCTAGCAGCTTAATCGACGGAGCCTACGAGCAGTACATC. Translation: CASSLIDGAYEQYI.

Details on this clonotype: A read error may explain this, as a much larger clone is one base away. This chain joins TRBV7-3 and TRBJ2-3; perhaps TRBD1 as D (6 bases). CDR3 size: 15 residues. With 1 base removed from V and 4 bases from J, the gap between germline ends came to 12 bases. CDR1 is SGHTA and CDR2 is FQGTGA in the germline V gene. The DNA of the CDR3 is TGTGCCAGCAGCTTAATAGGGGGTTGGTCAGATACGCAGTATTTT. Amino acids: CASSLIGGWSDTQYF.

This clonotype appeared many times. CDR3 protein: CASSSGRLYAREQYF. The CDR3, as DNA: TGTGCCAGCAGCTCCGGACGGCTTTACGCGCGCGAGCAGTACTTC. The chain combines TRBV11-2 with TRBJ2-7; D is undetermined. CDR1 and CDR2 from the germline V gene are SGHAT and FQNNGV. The CDR3 sequence is 15 residues long. V shed 4 bases and J shed 6 bases, with 19 bases lying between them. The variable domain in full, with the rest retrieved from reference TRBV11-2 and TRBJ2-7, is EAGVAQSPRYKIIEKRQSVAFWCNPISGHATLYWYQQILGQGPKLLIQFQNNGVVDDSQLPKDRFSAERLKGVDSTLKIQPAKLEDSAVYLCASSSGRLYAREQYFGPGTRLTVT.

The rearrangement links TRBV11-2 to TRBJ1-2, with D maybe TRBD1 (5 bases). The germline CDR1 and CDR2 sequences are SGHAT and FQNNGV. The ends were cut back, 0 bases at V and 10 bases at J, with 12 bases in the middle. The CDR3 length is 13 residues. CDR3 bases: TGTGCCAGCAGCTTAGAGGGGGACTATAACTACACCTTC. Translated, it gives CASSLEGDYNYTF. Full variable domain (remainder filled in from reference TRBV11-2 and TRBJ1-2): EAGVAQSPRYKIIEKRQSVAFWCNPISGHATLYWYQQILGQGPKLLIQFQNNGVVDDSQLPKDRFSAERLKGVDSTLKIQPAKLEDSAVYLCASSLEGDYNYTFGSGTRLTVV.

J is TRBJ1-2 and V is TRBV19; D ambiguous. V shed 1 base and J shed 11 bases, with 11 bases lying between them. CDR1 is LNHDA, CDR2 SQIVND, per germline (reference sequence). The CDR3 length is 12 residues. DNA for the CDR3: TGTGCCAGTAGTATAGCGGGCACTAAATACACCTTC. It specifies CASSIAGTKYTF.

As concerns this clonotype: An end of the junction does not agree with germline; a read error may underlie this. This sequence joins TRBV19 and TRBJ2-1; TRBD1 aligns across 7 bases. Germline V gene lookup returns CDR1 LNHDA and CDR2 SQIVND (reference sequence). The CDR3 has 15 amino acids. CDR3 sequence reads: CATVNPGQTYNERFF. The CDR3 DNA follows: TGTGCCACTGTAAACCCGGGACAGACCTACAATGAGCGGTTCTTC.

This clonotype was counted a few times. A read error may explain this, as a much larger clone is one base away. V usage is TRBV6-5 and J usage is TRBJ1-5; 7 bases agree with TRBD1. CDR1 and CDR2 from the germline V gene are MNHEY and SVGAGI. V shed 6 bases, J shed 0 bases, and the junction held 5 bases outside the gene matches. This CDR3 has 15 residues. The CDR3: CASRRQGYSNQPQHF. The DNA of the CDR3 is TGTGCCAGCAGGAGACAGGGTTATAGCAATCAGCCCCAGCATTTT.

With regard to this clonotype: A read error may explain this, as a much larger clone is one base away. This sequence joins TRBV30 and TRBJ2-7, with D unresolved. The germline V gene encodes CDR1 GTSNPN and CDR2 SVGIG (reference sequence). The CDR3 contains 13 residues. Trimming cost V 4 bases and J 7 bases, with 17 bases left between them. The CDR3 protein is CAWIRDQYGEQYF. DNA of the CDR3: TGTGCCTGGATCCGCGACCAATACGGGGAGCAGTACTTC.

The chain is built from TRBV29-1 and TRBJ2-2; TRBD1 aligns across 7 bases. Germline trimming cut 4 bases from V and 6 bases from J; bases unmatched to any gene: 8. Germline CDR1 is SQVTM and CDR2 is ANQGSEA. This CDR3 contains 14 residues. CDR3 sequence reads: CSVVGTGAPGELFF. CDR3 nucleotides: TGCAGCGTTGTTGGAACAGGGGCTCCCGGGGAGCTGTTTTTT.

A note on this clonotype: The junction differs from germline at one of its ends, possibly a read error. The chain has TRBV5-5 and TRBJ2-2, with a tentative D call TRBD2 (5 bases). Germline CDR1 SGHKS, CDR2 YYEKEE (reference sequence). The CDR3 covers 13 residues. The CDR3 loop is CASSSRPTGELLF. The CDR3 DNA is TGTGCCAGCAGCTCCCGTCCCACCGGGGAGCTGCTTTTT.

With respect to this clonotype: A much larger clonotype is one base distant, so this may be a read error. The J gene is TRBJ1-4, the V gene TRBV6-1; D is unclear. Trimming removed 3 bases from V and 8 bases from J, with 13 bases in between. The CDR3 spans 14 residues. Looked up from germline, CDR1 is MNHNS and CDR2 is SASEGT. The CDR3 bases are TGTGCCAGCAGTGAGAACCTGAGGAGGGAAAAACTGTTTTTT. It encodes CASSENLRREKLFF.

J is TRBJ2-7 and V is TRBV6-5; 9 nucleotides match TRBD1. This CDR3 spans 14 amino acids. CDR1 and CDR2 (germline): MNHEY, SVGAGI. V was pared by 5 bases and J by 8 bases, with 10 bases of the junction left unmatched. The CDR3 nucleotides are TGTGCCAGCAGTCCCGGGACAGGGTGGAACAAGCAGTACTTC. Amino acids: CASSPGTGWNKQYF.

About this clonotype: This may arise from a read error, as a much more abundant clone is one base away. The chain links TRBV6-5 to TRBJ1-2; D might be TRBD1 (5 bases). The CDR3 sequence is 14 residues long. CDR1 and CDR2 from the germline V gene are MNHEY and SVGAGI. The CDR3 DNA reads as TGTGCCAGCGGTTACTCTGGCGGAGGGGATGGCCACACCTTC. It codes for CASGYSGGGDGHTF.

Turning to this clonotype: Mismatch with germline at one junction end may stem from a read error. The chain joins TRBV11-2 to TRBJ2-2; 9 bases map to TRBD2. Germline loops: CDR1 SGHAT, CDR2 FQNNGV. This CDR3 comprises 15 residues. The CDR3 region has the DNA TGTGCCAGCAAGATGGTAGCGGGAGTATCAGGGGAGCTATTTTTT. It yields the protein CASKMVAGVSGELFF.

This clonotype was detected only once. The V call is TRBV11-1, the J call TRBJ1-2; D unresolved. Trimming stripped 8 bases from V and 8 bases from J, with 15 bases between. Germline V gene sequence: CDR1 SGHAT, CDR2 FQDESV (reference sequence). This CDR3 has 12 amino acids. In nucleotides, the CDR3 is TGTGCCAGCGACCGCGTGGGAGCCGGCTACACCTTC. Its protein is CASDRVGAGYTF. Complete variable domain (other parts from reference TRBV11-1 and TRBJ1-2): EAEVAQSPRYKITEKSQAVAFWCDPISGHATLYWYRQILGQGPELLVQFQDESVVDDSQLPKDRFSAERLKGVDSTLKIQPAELGDSAMYLCASDRVGAGYTFGSGTRLTVV.

This clonotype appeared many times. This chain joins TRBV29-1 and TRBJ2-1, with D perhaps TRBD1 (6 bases). Trimming removed 7 bases from V and 4 bases from J, with 14 bases in between. The CDR3 length is 13 residues. CDR1 and CDR2 from the germline V gene are SQVTM and ANQGSEA. The CDR3 DNA reads TGCAGCGCCGCCGGGACAAAGTACAATGAGCAGTTCTTC. Its protein is CSAAGTKYNEQFF.

A note on this clonotype: The junction shows a germline mismatch at one end, possibly a read error. The chain links TRBV28 to TRBJ2-7, with a weak D call TRBD1 (6 bases). The germline V gene has CDR1 MDHEN and CDR2 SYDVKM. The CDR3 has 14 residues. CDR3 bases: TGTGCCGGCAGCCCGACAGGTTTGTCCTACAAGCAGTACTTC. It codes for CAGSPTGLSYKQYF. Complete variable domain (other parts from reference TRBV28 and TRBJ2-7): DVKVTQSSRYLVKRTGEKVFLECVQDMDHENMFWYRQDPGLGLRLIYFSYDVKMKEKGDIPEGYSVSREKKERFSLILESASTNQTSMYLCAGSPTGLSYKQYFGPGTRLTVT.

The CDR3 region has the DNA TGTGCCAGCAATCAAGACCCCGGGACTAGCACAGATACGCAGTATTTT. Amino acids: CASNQDPGTSTDTQYF. The genes are TRBV4-2 and TRBJ2-3; D possibly corresponds to TRBD2 (6 bases). Germline values: CDR1 LGHNA, CDR2 YNFKEQ. The V end lost 7 bases, the J end lost 0 bases, and 17 bases lay between the germline ends. The CDR3 covers 16 residues.

This clonotype was seen just once. The chain joins TRBV12-3 or TRBV12-4 to TRBJ2-1; D unclear. This CDR3 has 13 amino acids. The V end lost 0 bases, the J end lost 12 bases, and 12 bases lay between the germline ends. CDR3 sequence (DNA): TGTGCCAGCAGTTTAGCCCGAGGCTATGGGCAGTTCTTC. It is translated as CASSLARGYGQFF.